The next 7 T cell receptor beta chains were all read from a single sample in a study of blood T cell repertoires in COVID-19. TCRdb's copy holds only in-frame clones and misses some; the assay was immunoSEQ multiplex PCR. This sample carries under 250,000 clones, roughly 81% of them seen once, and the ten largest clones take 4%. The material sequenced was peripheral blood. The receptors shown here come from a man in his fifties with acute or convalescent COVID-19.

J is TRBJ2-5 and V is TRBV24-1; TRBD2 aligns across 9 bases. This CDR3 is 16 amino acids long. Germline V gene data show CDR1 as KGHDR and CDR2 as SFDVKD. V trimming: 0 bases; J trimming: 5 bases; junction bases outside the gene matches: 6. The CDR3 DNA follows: TGTGCCACCAGTGATTTGGGCGGGAGGGCCAGGGAGACCCAGTACTTC. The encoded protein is CATSDLGGRARETQYF.

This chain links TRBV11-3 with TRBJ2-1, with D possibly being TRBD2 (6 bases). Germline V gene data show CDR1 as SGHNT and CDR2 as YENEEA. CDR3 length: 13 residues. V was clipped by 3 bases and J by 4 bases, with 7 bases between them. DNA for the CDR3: TGTGCCAGCAGCTTGACTAGGTACAATGAGCAGTTCTTC. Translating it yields CASSLTRYNEQFF.

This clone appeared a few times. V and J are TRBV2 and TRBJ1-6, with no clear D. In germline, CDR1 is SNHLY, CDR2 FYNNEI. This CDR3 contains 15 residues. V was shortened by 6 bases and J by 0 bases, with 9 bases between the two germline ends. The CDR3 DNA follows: TGTGCCAGCAGCCCCGGAGGCTCCTATAATTCACCCCTCCACTTT. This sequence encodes CASSPGGSYNSPLHF.

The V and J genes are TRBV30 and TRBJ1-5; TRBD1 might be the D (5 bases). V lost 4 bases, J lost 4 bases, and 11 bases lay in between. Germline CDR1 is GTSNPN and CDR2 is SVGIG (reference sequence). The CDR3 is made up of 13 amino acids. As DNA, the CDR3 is TGTGCCTGGAACCTAGGGGCTAATCAGCCCCAGCATTTT. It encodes CAWNLGANQPQHF.

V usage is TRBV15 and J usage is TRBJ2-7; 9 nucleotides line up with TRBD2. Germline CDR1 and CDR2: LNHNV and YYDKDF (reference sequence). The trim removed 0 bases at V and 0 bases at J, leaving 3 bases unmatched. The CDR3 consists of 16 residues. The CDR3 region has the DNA TGTGCCACCAGCAGAGAGGCGGGGGGGAGCTCCTACGAGCAGTACTTC. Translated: CATSREAGGSSYEQYF.

The CDR3: CASSAEFGQPQHF. CDR3 nucleotides: TGTGCCAGCAGCGCAGAGTTCGGGCAGCCCCAGCATTTT. V usage is TRBV11-2 and J usage is TRBJ1-5, with D unclear. From germline, CDR1 is SGHAT and CDR2 FQNNGV. Deletions cut 5 bases from V and 7 bases from J, with 12 bases between. The CDR3 contains 13 residues.

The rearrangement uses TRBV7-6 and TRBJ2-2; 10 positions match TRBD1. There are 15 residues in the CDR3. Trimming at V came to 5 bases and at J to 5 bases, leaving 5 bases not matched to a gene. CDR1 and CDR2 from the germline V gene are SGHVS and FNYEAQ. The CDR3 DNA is TGTGCCAGCAGCGCCGGGACAGGGGTAACCGGGGAGCTGTTTTTT. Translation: CASSAGTGVTGELFF. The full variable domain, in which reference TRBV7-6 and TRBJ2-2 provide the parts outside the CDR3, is GAGVSQSPRYKVTKRGQDVALRCDPISGHVSLYWYRQALGQGPEFLTYFNYEAQQDKSGLPNDRFSAERPEGSISTLTIQRTEQRDSAMYRCASSAGTGVTGELFFGEGSRLTVL.